The source of this T cell receptor (beta chain) is a study of shared T cell receptors in the human thymus. The germline V and J ends were trimmed by 0 bases and 2 bases, with 11 bases remaining between them. Germline values: CDR1 LNHNV, CDR2 YYDKDF (reference sequence). The CDR3 is made up of 17 amino acids. TCRdb's table, derived via immunoSEQ multiplex PCR, lists solely in-frame clones and lacks some. The sample lists 630,000 or so clones; more than 70% were seen once. These records were also assigned to another study, of human thymus T cells. That source reports: Surgeons resected thymus tissue during corrective heart surgery.

The V call is TRBV15, the J call TRBJ2-6; D gene unclear. Source material: thymocytes. The source is a boy younger than two with a congenital heart defect. The CDR3 spells CATSRDKVSPGANVLTF. The CDR3 DNA sequence: TGTGCCACCAGCAGAGATAAAGTTAGTCCTGGGGCCAACGTCCTGACTTTC. The whole variable domain, filled in from reference TRBV15 and TRBJ2-6, reads DAMVIQNPRYQVTQFGKPVTLSCSQTLNHNVMYWYQQKSSQAPKLLFHYYDKDFNNEADTPDNFQSRRPNTSFCFLDIRSPGLGDTAMYLCATSRDKVSPGANVLTFGAGSRLTVL.